A selection of T cell receptor beta chains follows, all from one sample in a study of identical twins. Each CDR3 protein gets one entry after TCRdb re-called the 5' RACE reads with MiXCR. The profile covers hundreds of thousands of distinct CDR3 sequences, with under 8.5% appearing a single time and approximately 1.5% taken by the ten largest. This sample also appeared in a second study, on yellow fever vaccine responses in identical twins.

The sample taken for sequencing was PBMCs. The receptors stem from a woman younger than 35 in good health. The CDR3 runs from the conserved cysteine through the conserved F or W. A D gene is named only where the DNA matches it firmly. Size is omitted from some rows. Given values are once, few, many or a class for expanded clones.

J | V | D | size | CDR3 | DNA
TRBJ1-5 | TRBV12-3/TRBV12-4 | . | many | CASRQGPGNQPQHF | TGTGCCAGCAGACAGGGTCCGGGCAATCAGCCCCAGCATTTT
TRBJ1-1 | TRBV27 | . | . | CASSYGAYTEAFF | TGTGCCAGCAGTTACGGGGCGTACACTGAAGCTTTCTTT
TRBJ2-2 | TRBV7-6 | TRBD1 | few | CASSARQGSATGELFF | TGTGCCAGCAGCGCTCGACAGGGAAGCGCCACCGGGGAGCTGTTTTTT
TRBJ2-1 | TRBV18 | . | . | CASSLVGIDYNEQFF | TGTGCCAGCTCACTCGTGGGGATCGACTACAATGAGCAGTTCTTC
TRBJ2-3 | TRBV12-3/TRBV12-4 | TRBD1 | many | CASRTGSLDTQYF | TGTGCCAGCAGGACAGGGTCCCTCGATACGCAGTATTTT
TRBJ2-6 | TRBV5-1 | . | many | CASSLNRERSGANVLTF | TGCGCCAGCAGCTTGAACAGGGAAAGGTCTGGGGCCAACGTCCTGACTTTC
TRBJ2-3 | TRBV4-1 | TRBD2 | many | CASSQAPAGGTSAQYF | TGCGCCAGCAGCCAAGCGCCAGCGGGAGGGACTTCGGCGCAGTATTTT
TRBJ2-5 | TRBV2 | . | . | CASSRDRGRGLAFGETQYF | TGTGCCAGCAGCCGCGACAGGGGCCGAGGACTAGCCTTCGGGGAGACCCAGTACTTC
TRBJ2-1 | TRBV29-1 | TRBD2 | few | CNVTAQTSGSTSSYNEQFF | TGCAACGTAACCGCTCAGACTAGCGGGAGCACCAGCTCCTACAATGAGCAGTTCTTC
TRBJ2-7 | TRBV6-1 | TRBD1 | . | CASSERGTGGYEQYF | TGTGCCAGCAGTGAAAGGGGAACAGGGGGCTACGAGCAGTACTTC
TRBJ2-1 | TRBV28 | TRBD1 | few | CASSPNPLDRVLDEQFF | TGTGCCAGCAGCCCTAACCCGTTGGACAGGGTTTTGGATGAGCAGTTCTTC
TRBJ2-2 | TRBV29-1 | TRBD2 | . | CSAITGTSGNTGELFF | TGCAGCGCAATCACCGGGACTAGCGGGAACACCGGGGAGCTGTTTTTT
TRBJ1-1 | TRBV20-1 | . | many | CSAFLRAGTEAFF | TGCAGTGCTTTCCTAAGGGCGGGGACTGAAGCTTTCTTT
TRBJ2-1 | TRBV20-1 | TRBD2 | many | CSAYLAGIKVEQFF | TGCAGTGCCTACCTAGCGGGAATTAAAGTGGAGCAGTTCTTC
TRBJ1-6 | TRBV6-6 | TRBD1 | many | CASKYRGSPLHF | TGTGCCAGCAAATACAGGGGTTCACCCCTCCACTTT
TRBJ2-7 | TRBV29-1 | TRBD1 | many | CSVGQGASEQYF | TGCAGCGTGGGACAGGGGGCGTCCGAGCAGTACTTC